The source of this T cell receptor beta chain is a study of shared clonotypes between healthy human individuals. V was pared by 5 bases and J by 10 bases, with 13 bases of the junction left unmatched. This CDR3 region has 15 residues. In germline, CDR1 is MNHNY, CDR2 SVGAGI (reference sequence). Original processing notes: ImmunoSEQ sequences covered only the junction and lacked quality scores; filtering therefore differed. Some clones are missing from TCRdb's copy, which holds only in-frame ones; the method was immunoSEQ multiplex PCR. V and J calls and clone size are those listed in that table; D and trimming were worked out from the DNA. The sample carries roughly 700,000 clones, approximately 74% recorded once. This clone was detected only a few times.

This clonotype was sampled from a woman aged 25 to 39 in good health. The rearrangement joins TRBV6-6 to TRBJ1-5; TRBD1 agrees at 8 bases. Specimen: memory CD4+ T cells sorted from blood. Subset denoted: CD45RA-negative fraction. The CDR3: CASSVIGTGDVPQHF. The DNA for the CDR3 is TGTGCCAGCAGTGTAATAGGGACAGGAGACGTTCCCCAGCATTTT.